A single sample is the source of the 9 T cell receptor beta chains below, sequenced in a study of blood T cell repertoires in COVID-19. Using immunoSEQ multiplex PCR, the repertoire was profiled, and TCRdb retains in-frame clones only, with some absent. The table has some 140,000 clones, more than 60% seen once. The sequenced sample consisted of peripheral blood. All receptors come from an older man with acute or convalescent COVID-19.

This clone came up once. The rearrangement joins TRBV19 to TRBJ2-7; TRBD1 matches at 7 bases. V shed 4 bases, J shed 0 bases, and the junction held 6 bases outside the gene matches. The CDR3 length is 15 residues. Germline CDR1 is LNHDA and CDR2 is SQIVND (reference sequence). The CDR3: CASSTRQGSSYEQYF. In DNA form, the CDR3 reads TGTGCCAGTAGTACTCGACAGGGTAGCTCCTACGAGCAGTACTTC. The full variable domain, rest sourced from reference TRBV19 and TRBJ2-7, is DGGITQSPKYLFRKEGQNVTLSCEQNLNHDAMYWYRQDPGQGLRLIYYSQIVNDFQKGDIAEGYSVSREKKESFPLTVTSAQKNPTAFYLCASSTRQGSSYEQYFGPGTRLTVT.

Points on this clone: This specimen includes other DNA sequences encoding the same CDR3. The chain couples TRBV7-2 to TRBJ1-1, with a tentative D call TRBD1 (5 bases). V was shortened by 3 bases and J by 1 base, with 12 bases between the two germline ends. The CDR3 is 15 amino acids. CDR1 and CDR2 (germline): SGHTA, FQGNSA. The CDR3 region has the DNA TGTGCCAGCAGCTTGTACCGGGGGAAGAACACTGAAGCTTTCTTT. This encodes CASSLYRGKNTEAFF.

The V call is TRBV27, the J call TRBJ2-3; D is possibly TRBD1 (6 bases). With 3 bases removed from V and 3 bases from J, the gap between germline ends came to 10 bases. Germline assignment: CDR1 MNHEY and CDR2 SMNVEV (reference sequence). The CDR3 spans 14 residues. CDR3 residues: CASSFGRGTDTQYF. The CDR3, as DNA: TGTGCCAGCAGTTTTGGCAGGGGTACAGATACGCAGTATTTT.

V is TRBV7-2 and J is TRBJ2-7; 8 bases map to TRBD1. The V gene end was trimmed by 1 base and the J gene end by 7 bases; junction bases not matched to a gene: 9. The germline gives CDR1 SGHTA, CDR2 FQGNSA. This CDR3 is 15 amino acids long. CDR3 amino acids: CASSLGTGFSWEQYF. The CDR3 DNA reads TGTGCCAGCAGCTTAGGGACAGGGTTTTCGTGGGAGCAGTACTTC.

This clone showed up just a few times. The CDR3 spells CASSDGSPGGRYGYTF. In DNA form, the CDR3 reads TGCGCCAGCAGTGATGGGTCCCCGGGGGGCCGTTATGGCTACACCTTC. The chain joins TRBV10-2 to TRBJ1-2; D is perhaps TRBD1 (6 bases). This CDR3 region has 16 residues. The V end lost 3 bases, the J end lost 5 bases, and 19 bases lay between the germline ends. Germline-derived CDR1 and CDR2 are WSHSY and SAAADI.

This sequence joins TRBV29-1 and TRBJ2-5; TRBD2 might be the D (5 bases). The CDR3 sequence is 14 residues long. Germline values: CDR1 SQVTM, CDR2 ANQGSEA. V lost 6 bases, J lost 1 base, and 15 bases lay in between. The DNA of the CDR3 is TGCAGCGTCCTCGGAGGAACGCGCCAAGAGACCCAGTACTTC. Translating gives CSVLGGTRQETQYF.

The chain uses TRBV6-1 and TRBJ2-7; D is ambiguous. The V and J ends lost 2 bases and 3 bases respectively, with 20 bases between them. Per germline, CDR1 MNHNS and CDR2 SASEGT. The length of the CDR3 is 17 residues. The CDR3 nucleotides read TGTGCCAGCAGTGAATACATTAAGGATCCCTCGGGCTACGAGCAGTACTTC. Translated: CASSEYIKDPSGYEQYF.

The rearrangement uses TRBV7-9 and TRBJ1-3; the D gene is possibly TRBD1 (6 bases). V was trimmed by 8 bases and J by 4 bases, leaving 12 bases between them. Germline lookup yields CDR1 SEHNR and CDR2 FQNEAQ (reference sequence). The CDR3 contains 13 residues. This chain's CDR3 is CASLEGTGNTIYF. DNA for the CDR3: TGTGCCAGCCTGGAAGGGACAGGAAACACCATATATTTT.

The rearrangement uses TRBV12-3 or TRBV12-4 and TRBJ1-4; no clear D. The CDR3 sequence is 12 residues long. Trimming shortened V by 1 base and J by 14 bases, and 11 bases separated the two germline ends. CDR3: CASSLDRSGLFF. DNA for the CDR3: TGTGCCAGCAGTTTAGATCGTAGCGGCCTGTTTTTT.